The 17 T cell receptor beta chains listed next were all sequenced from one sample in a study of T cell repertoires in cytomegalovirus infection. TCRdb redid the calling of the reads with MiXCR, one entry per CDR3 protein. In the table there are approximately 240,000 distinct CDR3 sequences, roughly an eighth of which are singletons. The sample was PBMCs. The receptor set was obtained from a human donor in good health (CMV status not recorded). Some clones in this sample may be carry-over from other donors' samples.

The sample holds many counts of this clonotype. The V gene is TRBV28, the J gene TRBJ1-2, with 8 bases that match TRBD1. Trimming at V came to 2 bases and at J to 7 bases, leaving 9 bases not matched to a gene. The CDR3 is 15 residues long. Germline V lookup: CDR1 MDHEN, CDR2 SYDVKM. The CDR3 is CASSLAGGAEIGYTF. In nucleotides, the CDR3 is TGTGCCAGCAGTTTAGCAGGGGGCGCAGAAATTGGCTACACCTTC.

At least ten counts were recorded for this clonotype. The CDR3 here is CAISRQGFEDTQYF. CDR3 nucleotide sequence: TGTGCCATCAGTCGACAGGGATTTGAAGATACGCAGTATTTT. The chain employs TRBV10-3 and TRBJ2-3; 7 bases fit TRBD1. Germline V lookup: CDR1 ENHRY, CDR2 SYGVKD. The CDR3 sequence is 14 residues long. After removal of 5 bases from V and 5 bases from J, the junction contained 7 bases not matched to a gene.

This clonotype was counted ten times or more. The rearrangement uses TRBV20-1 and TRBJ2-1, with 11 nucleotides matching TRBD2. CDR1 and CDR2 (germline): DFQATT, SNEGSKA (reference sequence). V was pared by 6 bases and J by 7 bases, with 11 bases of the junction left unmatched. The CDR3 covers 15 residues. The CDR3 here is CSAEHTSGRWNEQFF. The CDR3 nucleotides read TGCAGTGCGGAACATACTAGCGGGAGATGGAATGAGCAGTTCTTC.

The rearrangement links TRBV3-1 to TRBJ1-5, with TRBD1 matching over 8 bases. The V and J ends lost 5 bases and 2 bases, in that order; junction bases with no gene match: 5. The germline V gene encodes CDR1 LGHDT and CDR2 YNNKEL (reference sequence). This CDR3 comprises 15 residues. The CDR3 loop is CASSAGGLGNQPQHF. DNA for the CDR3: TGTGCCAGCAGCGCAGGGGGCCTGGGCAATCAGCCCCAGCATTTT.

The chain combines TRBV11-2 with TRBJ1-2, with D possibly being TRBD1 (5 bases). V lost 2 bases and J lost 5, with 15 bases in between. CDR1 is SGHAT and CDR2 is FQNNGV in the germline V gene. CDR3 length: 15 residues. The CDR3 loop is CASSLYPGQEYGYTF. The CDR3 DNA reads TGTGCCAGCAGCTTATACCCAGGGCAGGAGTATGGCTACACCTTC.

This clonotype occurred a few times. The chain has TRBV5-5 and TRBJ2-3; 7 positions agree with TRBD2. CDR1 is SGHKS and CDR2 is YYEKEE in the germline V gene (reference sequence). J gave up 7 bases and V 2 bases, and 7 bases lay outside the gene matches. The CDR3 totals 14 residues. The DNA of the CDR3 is TGTGCCAGCAGCTTTCTAGCGGAGGGGAATACGCAGTATTTT. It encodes CASSFLAEGNTQYF. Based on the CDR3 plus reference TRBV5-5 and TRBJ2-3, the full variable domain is DAGVTQSPTHLIKTRGQQVTLRCSPISGHKSVSWYQQVLGQGPQFIFQYYEKEERGRGNFPDRFSARQFPNYSSELNVNALLLGDSALYLCASSFLAEGNTQYFGPGTRLTVL.

The CDR3 region is CASSDGTSGQPQHF. The CDR3 bases are TGCGCCAGCAGCGACGGGACGTCGGGGCAGCCCCAGCATTTT. The chain is built from TRBV4-1 and TRBJ1-5; a weak D match, TRBD1 (5 bases). Trimming took off 5 bases at V and 7 bases at J, with 15 bases between the two ends. CDR1 is MGHRA and CDR2 is YSYEKL in the germline V gene. This CDR3 has 14 amino acids.

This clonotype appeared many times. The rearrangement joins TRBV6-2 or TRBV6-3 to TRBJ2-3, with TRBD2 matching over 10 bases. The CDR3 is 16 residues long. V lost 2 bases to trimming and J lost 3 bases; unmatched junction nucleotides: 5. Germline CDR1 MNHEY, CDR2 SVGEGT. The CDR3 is CASSYLSGGTTDTQYF. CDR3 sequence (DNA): TGTGCCAGCAGTTACCTTAGCGGGGGGACAACAGATACGCAGTATTTT.

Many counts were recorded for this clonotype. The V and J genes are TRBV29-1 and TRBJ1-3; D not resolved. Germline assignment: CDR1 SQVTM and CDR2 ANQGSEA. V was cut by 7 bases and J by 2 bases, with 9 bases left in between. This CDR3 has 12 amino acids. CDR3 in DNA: TGCAGCGCCCGAGGGACTGGAAACACCATATATTTT. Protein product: CSARGTGNTIYF. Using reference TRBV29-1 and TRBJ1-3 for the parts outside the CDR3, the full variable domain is SAVISQKPSRDICQRGTSLTIQCQVDSQVTMMFWYRQQPGQSLTLIATANQGSEATYESGFVIDKFPISRPNLTFSTLTVSNMSPEDSSIYLCSARGTGNTIYFGEGSWLTVV.

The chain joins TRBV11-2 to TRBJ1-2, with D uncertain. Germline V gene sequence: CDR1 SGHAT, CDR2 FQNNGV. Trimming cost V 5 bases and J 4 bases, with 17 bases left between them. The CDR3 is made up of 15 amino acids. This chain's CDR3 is CASSTRGGLGYGYTF. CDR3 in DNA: TGTGCCAGCAGCACCCGAGGCGGACTTGGCTATGGCTACACCTTC.

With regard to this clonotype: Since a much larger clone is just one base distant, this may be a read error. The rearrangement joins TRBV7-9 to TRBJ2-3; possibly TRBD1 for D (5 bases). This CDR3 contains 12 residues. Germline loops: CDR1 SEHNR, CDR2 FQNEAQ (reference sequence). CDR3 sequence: CASSPDTDTRYF. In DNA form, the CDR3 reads TGTGCCAGCAGCCCGGACACAGATACGCGGTATTTT.

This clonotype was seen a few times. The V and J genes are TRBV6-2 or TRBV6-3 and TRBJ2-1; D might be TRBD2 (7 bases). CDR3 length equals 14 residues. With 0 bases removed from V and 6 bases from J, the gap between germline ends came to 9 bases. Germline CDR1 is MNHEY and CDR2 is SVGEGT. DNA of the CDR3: TGTGCCAGCAGTTACTCGGGAGGGGGCAATGAGCAGTTCTTC. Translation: CASSYSGGGNEQFF.

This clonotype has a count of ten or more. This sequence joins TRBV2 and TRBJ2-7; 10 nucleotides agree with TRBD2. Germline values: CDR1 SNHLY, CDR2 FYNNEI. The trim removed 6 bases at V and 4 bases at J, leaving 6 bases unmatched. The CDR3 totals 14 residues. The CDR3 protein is CASRPLTSGYEQYF. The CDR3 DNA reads TGTGCCAGCAGGCCCCTGACTAGCGGGTACGAGCAGTACTTC. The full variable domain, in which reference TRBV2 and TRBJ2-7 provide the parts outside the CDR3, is EPEVTQTPSHQVTQMGQEVILRCVPISNHLYFYWYRQILGQKVEFLVSFYNNEISEKSEIFDDQFSVERPDGSNFTLKIRSTKLEDSAMYFCASRPLTSGYEQYFGPGTRLTVT.

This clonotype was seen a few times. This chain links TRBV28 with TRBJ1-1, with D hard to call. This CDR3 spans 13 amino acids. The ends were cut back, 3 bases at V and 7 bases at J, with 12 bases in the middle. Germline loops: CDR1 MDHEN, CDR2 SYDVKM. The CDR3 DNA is TGTGCCAGCAGTTTGAGGACCTATTTTGAAGCTTTCTTT. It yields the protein CASSLRTYFEAFF.

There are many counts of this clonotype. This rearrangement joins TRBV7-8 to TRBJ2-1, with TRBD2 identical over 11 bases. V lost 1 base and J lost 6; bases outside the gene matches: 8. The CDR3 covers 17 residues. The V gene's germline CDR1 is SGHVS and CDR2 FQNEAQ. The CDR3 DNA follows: TGTGCCAGCAGCTTAGAGTCTTCGGGACTAGCGGCCAATGAGCAGTTCTTC. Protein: CASSLESSGLAANEQFF.

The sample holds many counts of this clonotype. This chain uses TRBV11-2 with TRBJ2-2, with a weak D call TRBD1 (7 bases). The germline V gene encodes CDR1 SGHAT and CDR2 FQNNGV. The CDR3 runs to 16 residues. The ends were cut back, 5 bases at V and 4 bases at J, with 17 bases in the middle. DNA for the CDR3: TGTGCCAGCAGCAAAACCGGGACAGCGGGCACCGGGGAGCTGTTTTTT. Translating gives CASSKTGTAGTGELFF.

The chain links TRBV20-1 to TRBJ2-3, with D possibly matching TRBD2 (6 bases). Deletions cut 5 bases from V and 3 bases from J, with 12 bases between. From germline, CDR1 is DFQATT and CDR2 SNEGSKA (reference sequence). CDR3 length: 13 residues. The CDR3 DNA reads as TGCAGTGCTTTAGCGGATGGGACAGATACGCAGTATTTT. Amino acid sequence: CSALADGTDTQYF.